These T cell receptor beta chains were read from a single sample in a study of regulatory T cells in long-lasting Graves disease. TCRdb reprocessed the multiplex PCR reads via MiXCR and lists one record per CDR3 protein. The sample consists of about 400,000 distinct CDR3 sequences, about 15% of them appearing once. This sample also belongs to another study, concerning T cells in Graves' hyperthyroidism and ophthalmopathy.

This specimen consisted of peripheral blood mononuclear cells (PBMCs), obtained at new diagnosis, from a patient treated with antithyroid drugs. Receptors were obtained from a woman between 35 and 50 years old with Graves disease. The CDR3 runs from the conserved cysteine through the conserved F or W. The order of the fields is CDR3 DNA, CDR3 protein, D gene, V gene, clone size, J gene. D genes are given only for firm matches. Not every row has a clone size; where given, it reads once, few, many or a size class.

cdr3_nt: TGTGCCAGCACCTCTAGCGGGAGCACAGATACGCAGTATTTT
cdr3_aa: CASTSSGSTDTQYF
d_call: TRBD2
v_call: TRBV2
clone_size: many
j_call: TRBJ2-3

cdr3_nt: TGTGCTAGCAGCTCAGGACTGGAGGGGGCCGGGGAGCTGTTTTTT
cdr3_aa: CASSSGLEGAGELFF
d_call: NA
v_call: TRBV7-7
clone_size: many
j_call: TRBJ2-2

cdr3_nt: TGTGCCAGCAGCCAAGGGTTGGTTAGCGGGAGCATCGAGACCCAGTACTTC
cdr3_aa: CASSQGLVSGSIETQYF
d_call: TRBD2
v_call: TRBV14
clone_size: many
j_call: TRBJ2-5

cdr3_nt: TGTGCCAGCAGCCAGGGGTTGACTGAAGCTTTCTTT
cdr3_aa: CASSQGLTEAFF
d_call: NA
v_call: TRBV14
clone_size: few
j_call: TRBJ1-1

cdr3_nt: TGCAGTGCCTTTTTTCGGGGGTACGAGCAGTACTTC
cdr3_aa: CSAFFRGYEQYF
d_call: NA
v_call: TRBV20-1
clone_size: many
j_call: TRBJ2-7

cdr3_nt: TGTGCCAGCAGGCACTCTGGACTAGGGGGGAGGAATGAGCAGTTCTTC
cdr3_aa: CASRHSGLGGRNEQFF
d_call: NA
v_call: TRBV11-2
clone_size: many
j_call: TRBJ2-1

cdr3_nt: TGTGCCAGCAGGTTCCGCACGGCATTCCACGAGCAGTACTTC
cdr3_aa: CASRFRTAFHEQYF
d_call: NA
v_call: TRBV13
clone_size: many
j_call: TRBJ2-7

cdr3_nt: TGTGCCAGCAGCTTAGGGTTAGGGCTCGGTGATGAGCAGTTCTTC
cdr3_aa: CASSLGLGLGDEQFF
d_call: NA
v_call: TRBV7-9
clone_size: few
j_call: TRBJ2-1

cdr3_nt: TGTGCCAGCAGACCGGGACAGTACAATGAGCAGTTCTTC
cdr3_aa: CASRPGQYNEQFF
d_call: TRBD1
v_call: TRBV27
clone_size: few
j_call: TRBJ2-1

cdr3_nt: TGTGCCAGCAGCCAAGTGGGCCTATACAATGAGCAGTTCTTC
cdr3_aa: CASSQVGLYNEQFF
d_call: NA
v_call: TRBV14
clone_size: many
j_call: TRBJ2-1

cdr3_nt: TGTGCCAGCTCACCTGGGGCAGGGGAAAGCCCCTACGAGCAGTACTTC
cdr3_aa: CASSPGAGESPYEQYF
d_call: NA
v_call: TRBV18
clone_size: many
j_call: TRBJ2-7

cdr3_nt: TGTGCCAGCAGCGTAGGGATGAACACTGAAGCTTTCTTT
cdr3_aa: CASSVGMNTEAFF
d_call: NA
v_call: TRBV11-3
clone_size: many
j_call: TRBJ1-1

cdr3_nt: TGTGCCAGCAGCTTAATGTTTGGTCTAGCGGGAGGGATCCAAGAGACCCAGTACTTC
cdr3_aa: CASSLMFGLAGGIQETQYF
d_call: TRBD2
v_call: TRBV7-2
clone_size: many
j_call: TRBJ2-5

cdr3_nt: TGTGCCAGCAGCCGCACAGGGGGCAAATTCTATGGCTACACCTTC
cdr3_aa: CASSRTGGKFYGYTF
d_call: TRBD1
v_call: TRBV12-3/TRBV12-4
clone_size: many
j_call: TRBJ1-2

cdr3_nt: TGTGCCAGCAGTTTCGGGACTAGCGGGAGTTTGTTCTACAATGAGCAGTTCTTC
cdr3_aa: CASSFGTSGSLFYNEQFF
d_call: TRBD2
v_call: TRBV12-3/TRBV12-4
clone_size: many
j_call: TRBJ2-1

cdr3_nt: TGTGCCATCAGTGAGTCGGGCAGGGCCGCCAATCAGCCCCAGCATTTT
cdr3_aa: CAISESGRAANQPQHF
d_call: NA
v_call: TRBV10-3
clone_size: many
j_call: TRBJ1-5

cdr3_nt: TGTGCCAGCAGCGCGACGGACTCCCCCCAAGAGACCCAGTACTTC
cdr3_aa: CASSATDSPQETQYF
d_call: NA
v_call: TRBV5-6
clone_size: few
j_call: TRBJ2-5

cdr3_nt: TGTGCCAGCAGGCCCGGGACTAGCGGGAGCTATGAGCAGTTCTTC
cdr3_aa: CASRPGTSGSYEQFF
d_call: TRBD2
v_call: TRBV11-2
clone_size: many
j_call: TRBJ2-1

cdr3_nt: TGTGCCAGCTCACTGGGACAGGGGGTGCGCGAGCAGTACTTC
cdr3_aa: CASSLGQGVREQYF
d_call: TRBD1
v_call: TRBV18
clone_size: NA
j_call: TRBJ2-7

cdr3_nt: TGTGCCAGCAATGGGGTCTCGGCAGATACGCAGTATTTT
cdr3_aa: CASNGVSADTQYF
d_call: NA
v_call: TRBV2
clone_size: many
j_call: TRBJ2-3

cdr3_nt: TGCGCCAGCAGCTTGGTGGGGGACTCTGGAAACACCATATATTTT
cdr3_aa: CASSLVGDSGNTIYF
d_call: NA
v_call: TRBV5-1
clone_size: many
j_call: TRBJ1-3

cdr3_nt: TGTGCCAGCAGCCGACTAGCCCCTGGGGCAGATACGCAGTATTTT
cdr3_aa: CASSRLAPGADTQYF
d_call: TRBD2
v_call: TRBV12-3/TRBV12-4
clone_size: NA
j_call: TRBJ2-3

cdr3_nt: TGTGCCAGCAGTTCCCCCGACAGCCTCGAGCAGTACTTC
cdr3_aa: CASSSPDSLEQYF
d_call: NA
v_call: TRBV12-3/TRBV12-4
clone_size: many
j_call: TRBJ2-7

cdr3_nt: TGTGCCAGCAGTTTCTTCGGACAGGCGAACACCGGGGAGCTGTTTTTT
cdr3_aa: CASSFFGQANTGELFF
d_call: TRBD1
v_call: TRBV27
clone_size: many
j_call: TRBJ2-2

cdr3_nt: TGTGCCATCAGTGTTGGCGGCGGGTACAATGAGCAGTTCTTC
cdr3_aa: CAISVGGGYNEQFF
d_call: NA
v_call: TRBV10-3
clone_size: many
j_call: TRBJ2-1

cdr3_nt: TGTGCCAGCAGCAAAGGGAGTCTATACGAGCAGTACTTC
cdr3_aa: CASSKGSLYEQYF
d_call: NA
v_call: TRBV7-2
clone_size: many
j_call: TRBJ2-7